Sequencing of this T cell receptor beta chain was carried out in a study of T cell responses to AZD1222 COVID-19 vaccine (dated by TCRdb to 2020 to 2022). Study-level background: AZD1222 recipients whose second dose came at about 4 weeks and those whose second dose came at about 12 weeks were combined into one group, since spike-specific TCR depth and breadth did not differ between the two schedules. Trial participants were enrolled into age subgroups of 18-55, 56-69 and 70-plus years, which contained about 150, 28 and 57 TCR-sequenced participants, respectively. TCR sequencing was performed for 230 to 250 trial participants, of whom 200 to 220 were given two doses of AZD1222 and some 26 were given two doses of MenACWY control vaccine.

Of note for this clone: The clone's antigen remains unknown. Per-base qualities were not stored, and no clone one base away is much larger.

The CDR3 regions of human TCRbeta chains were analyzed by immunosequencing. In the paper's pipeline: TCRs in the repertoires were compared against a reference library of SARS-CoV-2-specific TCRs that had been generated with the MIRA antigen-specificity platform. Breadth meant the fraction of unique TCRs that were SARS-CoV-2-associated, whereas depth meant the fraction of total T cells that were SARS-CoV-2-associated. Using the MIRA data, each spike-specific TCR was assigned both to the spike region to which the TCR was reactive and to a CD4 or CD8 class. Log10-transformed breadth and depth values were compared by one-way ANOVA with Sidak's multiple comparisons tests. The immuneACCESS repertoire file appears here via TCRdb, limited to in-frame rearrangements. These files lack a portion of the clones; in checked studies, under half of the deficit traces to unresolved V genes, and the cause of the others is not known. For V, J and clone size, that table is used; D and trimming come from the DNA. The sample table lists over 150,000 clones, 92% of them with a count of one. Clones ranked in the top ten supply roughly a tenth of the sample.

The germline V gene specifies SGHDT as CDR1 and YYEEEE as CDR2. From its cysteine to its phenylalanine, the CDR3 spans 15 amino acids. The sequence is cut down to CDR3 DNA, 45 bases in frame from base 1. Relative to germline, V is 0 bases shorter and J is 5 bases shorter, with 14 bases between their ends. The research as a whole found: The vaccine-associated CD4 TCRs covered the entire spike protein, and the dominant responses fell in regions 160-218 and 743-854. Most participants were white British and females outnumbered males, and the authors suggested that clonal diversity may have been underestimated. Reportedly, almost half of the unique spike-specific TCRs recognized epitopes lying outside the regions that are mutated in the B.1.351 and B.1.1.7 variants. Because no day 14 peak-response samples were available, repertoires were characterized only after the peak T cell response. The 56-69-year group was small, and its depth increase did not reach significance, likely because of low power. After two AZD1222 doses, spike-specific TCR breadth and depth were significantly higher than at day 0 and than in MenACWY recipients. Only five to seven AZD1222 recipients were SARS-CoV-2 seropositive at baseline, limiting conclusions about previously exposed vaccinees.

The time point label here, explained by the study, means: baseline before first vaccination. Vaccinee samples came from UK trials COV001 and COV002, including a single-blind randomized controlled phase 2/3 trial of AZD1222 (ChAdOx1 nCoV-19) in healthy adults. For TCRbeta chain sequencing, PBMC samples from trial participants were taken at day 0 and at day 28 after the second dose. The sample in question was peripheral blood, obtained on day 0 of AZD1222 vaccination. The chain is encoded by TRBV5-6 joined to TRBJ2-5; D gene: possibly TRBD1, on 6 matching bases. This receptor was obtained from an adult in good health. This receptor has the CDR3 CASSLDPGAGETQYF. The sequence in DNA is TGTGCCAGCAGCTTGGATCCAGGGGCAGGGGAGACCCAGTACTTC.